The sequence of this T cell receptor beta chain was determined in a study of blood T cell repertoires in COVID-19. Study-wide context: Researchers got acute and convalescent COVID-19 samples from the United States, Italy and Spain.

TCRdb's table, derived via immunoSEQ multiplex PCR, lists solely in-frame clones and lacks some. The sample consists of around 130,000 clones, about four fifths of them appearing once. Germline V gene sequence: CDR1 SNHLY, CDR2 FYNNEI. The CDR3 runs to 13 residues. With 8 bases removed from V and 5 bases from J, the gap between germline ends came to 15 bases. The origin of this receptor is a young man who had recovered from COVID-19. The rearrangement joins TRBV2 to TRBJ1-2, with no clear D. Sequencing used PBMCs or T cells enriched from blood (not recorded which). The chain's CDR3 is CASLSASEYGYTF. DNA of the CDR3: TGTGCCAGCTTGTCGGCCAGCGAATATGGCTACACCTTC.